The 21 T cell receptor beta chains reported below all come from one sample, sequenced in a study of blood T cell repertoires in COVID-19. Assay used: immunoSEQ multiplex PCR; TCRdb lists only in-frame clones, some missing. Counted here are some 90,000 clones, 75% to 95% occurring once; the ten biggest clones make up roughly 3.9%. The specimen was peripheral blood. These TCRs come from a woman between 45 and 60 years old in a cohort sampled during active COVID-19.

The chain has TRBV6-5 and TRBJ1-1, with no clear D. Per the germline V gene, CDR1 is MNHEY and CDR2 is SVGAGI. The CDR3 totals 12 residues. The germline V and J ends were trimmed by 4 bases and 5 bases, with 8 bases remaining between them. CDR3 in amino acids: CASSWRETEAFF. DNA for the CDR3: TGTGCCAGCAGTTGGAGGGAAACTGAAGCTTTCTTT.

This clone turned up a few times. V usage is TRBV19 and J usage is TRBJ1-1; no clear D gene. CDR1 and CDR2 from the germline V gene are LNHDA and SQIVND (reference sequence). The V and J ends lost 3 bases and 8 bases respectively, with 16 bases between them. CDR3 length equals 14 residues. CDR3 coding DNA: TGTGCCAGTAGTATGTATCAGGCTTTATCCGAAGCTTTCTTT. Translated: CASSMYQALSEAFF.

The CDR3 is CASSGGPPWEKLFF. CDR3 nucleotide sequence: TGTGCCAGCAGTGGTGGGCCCCCGTGGGAAAAACTGTTTTTT. This chain connects TRBV2 to TRBJ1-4, with D unclear. Germline-derived CDR1 and CDR2 are SNHLY and FYNNEI. Trimming removed 4 bases at V and 8 bases at J, with 14 bases between. The CDR3 is 14 amino acids.

V is TRBV5-5 and J is TRBJ2-1, with D unclear. Trimming removed 3 bases from V and 4 bases from J, with 5 bases in between. The V gene's germline CDR1 is SGHKS and CDR2 YYEKEE (reference sequence). The CDR3 totals 12 residues. The CDR3 DNA is TGTGCCAGCAGCTACATTTACAATGAGCAGTTCTTC. Translated: CASSYIYNEQFF.

The chain links TRBV19 to TRBJ2-7; possibly TRBD1 for D (6 bases). The CDR3 contains 15 residues. V dropped 6 bases and J dropped 2 bases, with 17 bases sitting between them. The germline V gene encodes CDR1 LNHDA and CDR2 SQIVND (reference sequence). CDR3 in DNA: TGTGCCAGTAGCTCCACAGGGAGTTTTCCCTACGAGCAGTACTTC. Its translation: CASSSTGSFPYEQYF.

The V and J genes are TRBV27 and TRBJ1-1; possibly TRBD1 for D (5 bases). CDR1 is MNHEY, CDR2 SMNVEV, per germline (reference sequence). The V end was cut by 0 bases, the J end by 5 bases, with 16 bases between. CDR3 length: 16 residues. CDR3 DNA: TGTGCCAGCAGTTTATCGAGCCCAGGGAGGTATACTGAAGCTTTCTTT. Translation: CASSLSSPGRYTEAFF.

The chain carries TRBV25-1 and TRBJ2-7; possible D gene TRBD2, 5 bases. This CDR3 is built from 16 residues. Germline lookup yields CDR1 MGHDK and CDR2 SYGVNS. Trimming shortened V by 10 bases and J by 0 bases, and 22 bases separated the two germline ends. CDR3 sequence reads: CAKLPQGSSSSYEQYF. CDR3 nucleotide sequence: TGTGCCAAGCTACCTCAAGGGAGTTCAAGCTCCTACGAGCAGTACTTC.

J is TRBJ1-4 and V is TRBV6-1, with D hard to call. The V gene's germline CDR1 is MNHNS and CDR2 SASEGT. CDR3 length: 10 residues. Trimming stripped 2 bases from V and 14 bases from J, with 6 bases between. The CDR3 is CASSEYYLFF. The CDR3 DNA follows: TGTGCCAGCAGTGAATACTACCTGTTTTTT.

This clone was seen only once. The V gene is TRBV7-9, the J gene TRBJ1-1; 11 bases match TRBD1. Losses at the gene ends were 3 bases for V and 4 bases for J; bases not matched to a gene: 7. This CDR3 region has 16 residues. Germline V CDR1 and CDR2: SEHNR, FQNEAQ (reference sequence). The CDR3 nucleotides read TGTGCCAGCAGCTTCACGTCAGGGACAGGGGGCACTGAAGCTTTCTTT. This encodes CASSFTSGTGGTEAFF.

This chain connects TRBV7-9 to TRBJ1-1; TRBD1 is a possible D gene (6 bases). Germline V gene data show CDR1 as SEHNR and CDR2 as FQNEAQ (reference sequence). Between the trimmed V and J ends, which lost 5 bases and 5 bases, there was a span of 18 bases. The CDR3 extends over 15 amino acids. CDR3 amino acids: CASSLEQGRGTEAFF. The CDR3 region has the DNA TGTGCCAGCAGCCTGGAGCAGGGGCGAGGTACTGAAGCTTTCTTT.

The J gene is TRBJ1-1, the V gene TRBV6-1; 8 bases line up with TRBD1. This CDR3 contains 16 residues. The germline CDR1 and CDR2 sequences are MNHNS and SASEGT. Trimming cost V 4 bases and J 2 bases; bases outside gene matches: 9. CDR3 in DNA: TGTGCCAGCAGTGCAACCCCCGGGACAGGAAACACTGAAGCTTTCTTT. Residues: CASSATPGTGNTEAFF.

The V call is TRBV7-3, the J call TRBJ2-7; D may be TRBD2 (6 bases). The V and J ends lost 4 bases and 5 bases respectively, with 21 bases between them. This CDR3 comprises 16 residues. Germline CDR1 and CDR2: SGHTA and FQGTGA. This CDR3 reads CASSSSGTPILHEQYF. CDR3 nucleotide sequence: TGTGCCAGCAGCTCCTCCGGGACTCCTATCCTCCACGAGCAGTACTTC.

The chain joins TRBV5-1 to TRBJ1-4; D remains unclear. The CDR3 is made up of 13 amino acids. Deletions cut 5 bases from V and 6 bases from J, with 11 bases between. Germline lookup yields CDR1 SGHRS and CDR2 YFSETQ. CDR3 coding DNA: TGCGCCAGCAGGTGGGGAGGAGATGAAAAACTGTTTTTT. Translation gives CASRWGGDEKLFF.

This sequence joins TRBV2 and TRBJ1-3; D is undetermined. Trimming took off 4 bases at V and 0 bases at J, with 10 bases between the two ends. Germline-derived CDR1 and CDR2 are SNHLY and FYNNEI. This CDR3 spans 15 amino acids. This CDR3 is CASSASYISGNTIYF. The CDR3 nucleotides are TGTGCCAGCAGTGCATCATACATCTCTGGAAACACCATATATTTT. Using reference TRBV2 and TRBJ1-3 for the parts outside the CDR3, the full variable domain is EPEVTQTPSHQVTQMGQEVILRCVPISNHLYFYWYRQILGQKVEFLVSFYNNEISEKSEIFDDQFSVERPDGSNFTLKIRSTKLEDSAMYFCASSASYISGNTIYFGEGSWLTVV.

CDR3 bases: TGTGCCAGCAGCCACTACGGGTCCACTGAAGCTTTCTTT. Translated: CASSHYGSTEAFF. The chain uses TRBV12-3 or TRBV12-4 and TRBJ1-1; D uncertain. With 6 bases removed from V and 4 bases from J, the gap between germline ends came to 12 bases. The CDR3 totals 13 residues.

The V call is TRBV27, the J call TRBJ1-4; D not resolved. The CDR3 spans 15 residues. Germline loops: CDR1 MNHEY, CDR2 SMNVEV (reference sequence). V lost 3 bases and J lost 5, with 13 bases in between. For the CDR3, the DNA is TGTGCCAGCAGTTTCTCGGGGAGGCCGAATGAAAAACTGTTTTTT. Amino acids: CASSFSGRPNEKLFF.

This clone was observed a handful of times. The V call is TRBV23-1, the J call TRBJ2-2, with 10 positions matching TRBD2. TRBV23-1 falls under the ORF class, with uncertain function. The CDR3 loop spans 15 amino acids. The V gene end was trimmed by 6 bases and the J gene end by 13 bases; junction bases not matched to a gene: 14. Written as DNA, the CDR3 is TGCGCCAGCAGCGACCCGGGACTAGCGTTTCTAAGGCTGTTTTTT. It codes for CASSDPGLAFLRLFF.

This rearrangement joins TRBV12-3 or TRBV12-4 to TRBJ1-3; D is possibly TRBD1 (6 bases). V lost 10 bases, J lost 6 bases, and 13 bases lay in between. The length of the CDR3 is 12 residues. CDR3 nucleotides: TGTGCCACTCGCAGGGGCGAAAACACCATATATTTT. It encodes CATRRGENTIYF.

This chain connects TRBV6-1 to TRBJ2-4, with D tentatively TRBD1 (6 bases). There are 14 residues in the CDR3. The germline V and J ends were trimmed by 1 base and 8 bases, with 12 bases remaining between them. Germline V CDR1 and CDR2: MNHNS, SASEGT. Here the CDR3 DNA reads TGTGCCAGCAGTGAAGAAGGGGGAACGGACATTCAGTACTTC. As protein: CASSEEGGTDIQYF.

J is TRBJ2-1 and V is TRBV15; D perhaps matches TRBD1 (6 bases). The CDR3 is made up of 17 amino acids. V dropped 3 bases and J dropped 0 bases, with 15 bases sitting between them. The germline CDR1 and CDR2 sequences are LNHNV and YYDKDF (reference sequence). This chain's CDR3 is CATSSRTAESSYNEQFF. The CDR3 DNA reads as TGTGCCACCAGCAGCCGGACAGCGGAATCCTCCTACAATGAGCAGTTCTTC.

The CDR3 DNA reads as TGTGCCAGCAGTGAACAGGTCGCAGCTGAAGCTTTCTTT. Translating it yields CASSEQVAAEAFF. V gene TRBV12-3 or TRBV12-4 combines with J gene TRBJ1-1, with D possibly being TRBD1 (5 bases). V lost 5 bases to trimming and J lost 6 bases, with 13 bases between them. The CDR3 is 13 amino acids.